A single sample is the source of the 28 T cell receptor beta chains below, sequenced in a study of technical replicates of blood from several donors. The assay was immunoSEQ multiplex PCR, and TCRdb's table has in-frame clones only and misses some. Of around 60,000 clones listed, 80% to 95% are singletons. The sequencing input was PBMCs. Receptor source: a human donor in good health. Some clones in this sample may be carry-over from other donors' samples.

This clone was observed once. The chain uses TRBV14 and TRBJ2-5; TRBD2 matches at 7 bases. Trimming removed 4 bases from V and 2 bases from J; junction bases left unmatched: 7. The germline V gene has CDR1 SGHDN and CDR2 FVKESK. This CDR3 is built from 15 residues. CDR3 loop: CASSRGLAVQETQYF. CDR3 sequence (DNA): TGTGCCAGCAGCCGAGGCCTAGCGGTTCAAGAGACCCAGTACTTC.

J is TRBJ2-3 and V is TRBV2; 9 nucleotides agree with TRBD2. Looked up from germline, CDR1 is SNHLY and CDR2 is FYNNEI. The CDR3 sequence is 15 residues long. The junction had 3 bases not matched to a gene; V was cut back by 4 bases and J by 1 base. The CDR3 loop is CASSVAGGGTDTQYF. The CDR3 DNA follows: TGTGCCAGCAGTGTTGCGGGGGGGGGCACAGATACGCAGTATTTT.

The chain has TRBV5-4 and TRBJ2-5; D might be TRBD2 (5 bases). The V and J ends lost 0 bases and 0 bases respectively, with 12 bases between them. Germline CDR1 is SGHNT and CDR2 is YYREEE (reference sequence). The CDR3 length is 16 residues. CDR3 sequence (DNA): TGTGCCAGCAGCTTGGGGGTATCGGGGTACCAAGAGACCCAGTACTTC. Translating gives CASSLGVSGYQETQYF.

The chain employs TRBV27 and TRBJ2-7, with TRBD1 identical over 10 bases. In germline, CDR1 is MNHEY, CDR2 SMNVEV (reference sequence). The CDR3 runs 15 residues. V was clipped by 5 bases and J by 4 bases; unmatched bases: 8. The CDR3 DNA is TGTGCCAGCAGTCTCAAGGACAGGGGGGTTTACGAGCAGTACTTC. It is translated as CASSLKDRGVYEQYF.

This rearrangement joins TRBV9 to TRBJ1-1; no firm D call. Germline CDR1 SGDLS, CDR2 YYNGEE. Trimming took off 3 bases at V and 0 bases at J, with 15 bases between the two ends. There are 16 residues in the CDR3. CDR3 in amino acids: CASSAPPGYMNTEAFF. The CDR3 DNA follows: TGTGCCAGCAGCGCCCCCCCTGGTTACATGAACACTGAAGCTTTCTTT.

In its sample, this clone was seen a few times. This chain joins TRBV29-1 and TRBJ2-2; 8 positions match TRBD1. CDR3 length: 16 amino acids. Germline V gene sequence: CDR1 SQVTM, CDR2 ANQGSEA. Germline trimming cut 7 bases from V and 5 bases from J; bases unmatched to any gene: 15. CDR3 sequence (DNA): TGCAGCGCTCGAGACACCGACAGGGGAGAAACCGGGGAGCTGTTTTTT. Encoded protein: CSARDTDRGETGELFF.

The count of this clone is one. The chain employs TRBV5-6 and TRBJ2-5, with a weak D call TRBD1 (7 bases). Germline V CDR1 and CDR2: SGHDT, YYEEEE. V shed 4 bases and J shed 5 bases, with 12 bases lying between them. This CDR3 region has 13 residues. The CDR3: CASSLTGRETQYF. As DNA, the CDR3 is TGTGCCAGCAGCCTGACAGGGAGGGAGACCCAGTACTTC.

CDR3 sequence (DNA): TGTGCCAGCAGCCAAAATAACTATGGCTACACCTTC. It is translated as CASSQNNYGYTF. This chain links TRBV6-6 with TRBJ1-2; D is uncertain. The CDR3 runs 12 residues. Trimming took off 6 bases at V and 1 base at J, with 6 bases between the two ends. Germline V gives CDR1 MNHNY, CDR2 SVGAGI (reference sequence).

This clone was recorded only once. This sequence joins TRBV6-4 and TRBJ2-7; 7 bases match TRBD1. The germline CDR1 and CDR2 sequences are MRHNA and SNTAGT. This CDR3 has 15 residues. Trimming at V came to 5 bases and at J to 3 bases, leaving 10 bases not matched to a gene. CDR3 in DNA: TGTGCCAGCAGTCCACCGGGACAGACAATCTACGAGCAGTACTTC. This encodes CASSPPGQTIYEQYF.

V and J are TRBV25-1 and TRBJ2-2; 7 bases are shared with TRBD1. V trimming: 5 bases; J trimming: 4 bases; junction bases outside the gene matches: 4. The CDR3 is 14 amino acids. CDR1 is MGHDK, CDR2 SYGVNS, per germline. CDR3 DNA: TGTGCCAGCAGTCCAGGGGGTGGCACCGGGGAGCTGTTTTTT. This codes for CASSPGGGTGELFF.

The gene calls are TRBV30 and TRBJ1-1; unclear D gene. V gave up 2 bases and J gave up 4 bases, with 11 bases separating them. This CDR3 is built from 13 residues. The germline gives CDR1 GTSNPN, CDR2 SVGIG (reference sequence). The CDR3 sequence: CAWSPRVGTEAFF. CDR3 coding DNA: TGTGCCTGGAGTCCCCGGGTGGGCACTGAAGCTTTCTTT.

The chain carries TRBV7-3 and TRBJ2-3, with 9 nucleotides matching TRBD2. V lost 6 bases to trimming and J lost 2 bases; unmatched junction nucleotides: 3. This CDR3 spans 14 amino acids. Germline loops: CDR1 SGHTA, CDR2 FQGTGA. The CDR3 here is CASSPSGATDTQYF. The CDR3 DNA reads TGTGCCAGCAGTCCTAGCGGGGCCACAGATACGCAGTATTTT. Combining the CDR3 with reference TRBV7-3 and TRBJ2-3 gives the whole variable domain GAGVSQTPSNKVTEKGKYVELRCDPISGHTALYWYRQSLGQGPEFLIYFQGTGAADDSGLPNDRFFAVRPEGSVSTLKIQRTERGDSAVYLCASSPSGATDTQYFGPGTRLTVL.

The chain combines TRBV7-2 with TRBJ2-3; D is possibly TRBD2 (6 bases). Germline CDR1 is SGHTA and CDR2 is FQGNSA. The CDR3 covers 16 residues. V was pared by 2 bases and J by 0 bases, with 12 bases between. The CDR3 reads CASSLLLAGSTDTQYF. The CDR3 DNA reads as TGTGCCAGCAGCTTACTACTGGCGGGAAGCACAGATACGCAGTATTTT. The full variable domain, rest sourced from reference TRBV7-2 and TRBJ2-3, is GAGVSQSPSNKVTEKGKDVELRCDPISGHTALYWYRQSLGQGLEFLIYFQGNSAPDKSGLPSDRFSAERTGGSVSTLTIQRTQQEDSAVYLCASSLLLAGSTDTQYFGPGTRLTVL.

The gene calls are TRBV2 and TRBJ2-1, with 7 bases lining up with TRBD1. V was clipped by 6 bases and J by 0 bases; unmatched bases: 17. Germline lookup yields CDR1 SNHLY and CDR2 FYNNEI. The CDR3 length is 19 residues. In nucleotides, the CDR3 is TGTGCCAGCAGGGGCCTTGGGGTGAGGGGGCTAAGCTCCTACAATGAGCAGTTCTTC. Translated: CASRGLGVRGLSSYNEQFF.

J is TRBJ1-6 and V is TRBV7-2, with D tentatively TRBD1 (5 bases). CDR1 SGHTA and CDR2 FQGNSA come from the germline V gene. V was pared by 3 bases and J by 7 bases, with 13 bases between. The CDR3 spans 15 residues. The DNA of the CDR3 is TGTGCCAGCAGCTTCGCGGGGGGTTCGAATTCACCCCTCCACTTT. Translated, it gives CASSFAGGSNSPLHF.

The chain couples TRBV4-2 to TRBJ1-2, with 7 bases that match TRBD1. Germline values: CDR1 LGHNA, CDR2 YNFKEQ. V lost 2 bases, J lost 2 bases, and 2 bases stayed unmatched. CDR3 size: 14 residues. Here the CDR3 DNA reads TGTGCCAGCAGCCAAAAGGGACAGAACTATGGCTACACCTTC. Translated: CASSQKGQNYGYTF.

CDR3 in DNA: TGTGCCAGCAGCTTGTCAACCGGGGAGCTGTTTTTT. As protein: CASSLSTGELFF. The chain uses TRBV5-6 and TRBJ2-2; D unclear. V was pared by 1 base and J by 5 bases, with 3 bases between. Germline V gene sequence: CDR1 SGHDT, CDR2 YYEEEE. The CDR3 has 12 residues.

This clone appeared a single time. The chain uses TRBV28 and TRBJ2-7; 7 nucleotides align to TRBD1. This CDR3 region has 13 residues. The germline V gene encodes CDR1 MDHEN and CDR2 SYDVKM. The V and J ends lost 8 bases and 2 bases, in that order; junction bases with no gene match: 6. CDR3 sequence reads: CASVRTGTYEQYF. CDR3 DNA sequence: TGTGCCAGCGTGAGGACAGGTACCTACGAGCAGTACTTC. The whole variable domain, remainder taken from reference TRBV28 and TRBJ2-7, is DVKVTQSSRYLVKRTGEKVFLECVQDMDHENMFWYRQDPGLGLRLIYFSYDVKMKEKGDIPEGYSVSREKKERFSLILESASTNQTSMYLCASVRTGTYEQYFGPGTRLTVT.

This chain connects TRBV5-6 to TRBJ1-1; possibly TRBD1 for D (6 bases). The CDR3 covers 15 residues. Germline V CDR1 and CDR2: SGHDT, YYEEEE. Trimming removed 4 bases from V and 1 base from J, with 14 bases in between. The CDR3 bases are TGTGCCAGCAGCGTTTACAGGGTGGGGAACACTGAAGCTTTCTTT. Its protein product is CASSVYRVGNTEAFF.

This clone was recorded once. The chain links TRBV10-2 to TRBJ2-7; 10 positions match TRBD2. Trimming took 7 bases from V and 0 from J; bases not matched to a gene: 3. The CDR3 runs 14 residues. Germline V CDR1 and CDR2: WSHSY, SAAADI. The CDR3: CASTRTSGSYEQYF. The CDR3 bases are TGCGCCAGCACCCGGACTAGCGGCTCCTACGAGCAGTACTTC.

The count of this clone is one. The rearrangement links TRBV6-1 to TRBJ2-5, with D perhaps matching TRBD1 (7 bases). This CDR3 comprises 15 residues. V was shortened by 2 bases and J by 5 bases, with 15 bases between the two germline ends. Germline V gives CDR1 MNHNS, CDR2 SASEGT. CDR3 nucleotides: TGTGCCAGCAGTGAACGGACAGGCGGAGGGGAGACCCAGTACTTC. The encoded protein is CASSERTGGGETQYF.

The V and J genes are TRBV14 and TRBJ2-5, with 9 bases matching TRBD2. Germline loops: CDR1 SGHDN, CDR2 FVKESK. The junction had 13 bases not matched to a gene; V was cut back by 4 bases and J by 4 bases. This CDR3 contains 17 residues. The CDR3 sequence is CASSPGSSGGARETQYF. CDR3 DNA sequence: TGTGCCAGCAGCCCAGGGAGTAGCGGGGGTGCCCGAGAGACCCAGTACTTC.

The J gene is TRBJ2-5, the V gene TRBV7-8; 9 nucleotides agree with TRBD1. There are 13 residues in the CDR3. J gave up 4 bases and V 5 bases, and 2 bases lay outside the gene matches. Germline CDR1 is SGHVS and CDR2 is FQNEAQ. CDR3 loop: CASSRTGVETQYF. CDR3 DNA: TGTGCCAGCAGCCGGACAGGGGTAGAGACCCAGTACTTC. Drawing the rest from reference TRBV7-8 and TRBJ2-5, the complete variable domain is GAGVSQSPRYKVAKRGQDVALRCDPISGHVSLFWYQQALGQGPEFLTYFQNEAQLDKSGLPSDRFFAERPEGSVSTLKIQRTQQEDSAVYLCASSRTGVETQYFGPGTRLLVL.

This sequence joins TRBV7-2 and TRBJ2-2, with 8 bases matching TRBD2. J lost 7 bases, V lost 2 bases, and 9 bases had no gene match. This CDR3 region has 16 residues. Per the germline V gene, CDR1 is SGHTA and CDR2 is FQGNSA. The CDR3, as DNA: TGTGCCAGCAGCTTATATCGGGGGGGTTTTCACGGGGAGCTGTTTTTT. Protein product: CASSLYRGGFHGELFF.

The chain couples TRBV7-3 to TRBJ2-1; 9 bases fit TRBD2. The germline V gene encodes CDR1 SGHTA and CDR2 FQGTGA. Unmatched junction bases numbered 6, after V lost 4 bases and J lost 5 bases. The CDR3 has 15 amino acids. The CDR3 sequence: CASSSSSGNHNEQFF. DNA for the CDR3: TGTGCCAGCAGCTCCTCTAGCGGGAACCACAATGAGCAGTTCTTC.

The chain recombines TRBV5-4 with TRBJ1-2; tentatively, D is TRBD1 (5 bases). The V gene lost 0 bases and the J gene lost 8 bases, with 11 bases spanning the gap. This CDR3 has 13 residues. Germline CDR1 is SGHNT and CDR2 is YYREEE (reference sequence). The CDR3 region is CASSLAGGRGYTF. The CDR3 DNA follows: TGTGCCAGCAGCTTGGCCGGGGGAAGAGGCTACACCTTC. Based on the CDR3 plus reference TRBV5-4 and TRBJ1-2, the full variable domain is ETGVTQSPTHLIKTRGQQVTLRCSSQSGHNTVSWYQQALGQGPQFIFQYYREEENGRGNFPPRFSGLQFPNYSSELNVNALELDDSALYLCASSLAGGRGYTFGSGTRLTVV.

The chain employs TRBV7-6 and TRBJ1-2, with 8 bases matching TRBD1. The V segment lost 6 bases and the J segment 2 bases; nucleotides outside the gene matches: 2. This CDR3 region has 13 residues. The germline V gene has CDR1 SGHVS and CDR2 FNYEAQ. Here the CDR3 DNA reads TGTGCCAGCAGTCGGGACAGGAACTATGGCTACACCTTC. It yields the protein CASSRDRNYGYTF.

The chain combines TRBV5-1 with TRBJ2-2, with TRBD1 identical over 9 bases. The CDR3 sequence is 16 residues long. The V gene's germline CDR1 is SGHRS and CDR2 YFSETQ. V shed 0 bases and J 7 bases; nucleotides not matched to a gene: 7. CDR3 protein: CASSLASTGGNGELFF. The CDR3 DNA is TGCGCCAGCAGCTTGGCTTCGACAGGGGGGAACGGGGAGCTGTTTTTT.